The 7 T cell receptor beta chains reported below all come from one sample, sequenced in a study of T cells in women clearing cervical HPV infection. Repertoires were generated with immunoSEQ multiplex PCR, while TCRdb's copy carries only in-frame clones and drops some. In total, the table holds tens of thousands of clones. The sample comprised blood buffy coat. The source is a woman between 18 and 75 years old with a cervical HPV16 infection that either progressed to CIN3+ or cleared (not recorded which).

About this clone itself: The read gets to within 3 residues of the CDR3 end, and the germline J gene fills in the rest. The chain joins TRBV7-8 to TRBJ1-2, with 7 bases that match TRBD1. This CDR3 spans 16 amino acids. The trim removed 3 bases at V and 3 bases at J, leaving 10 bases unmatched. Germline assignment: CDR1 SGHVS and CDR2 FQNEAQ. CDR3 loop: CASSLHRGESYYGYTF. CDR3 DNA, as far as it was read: TGTGCCAGCAGCTTGCACAGGGGCGAGAGTTACTATGGC.

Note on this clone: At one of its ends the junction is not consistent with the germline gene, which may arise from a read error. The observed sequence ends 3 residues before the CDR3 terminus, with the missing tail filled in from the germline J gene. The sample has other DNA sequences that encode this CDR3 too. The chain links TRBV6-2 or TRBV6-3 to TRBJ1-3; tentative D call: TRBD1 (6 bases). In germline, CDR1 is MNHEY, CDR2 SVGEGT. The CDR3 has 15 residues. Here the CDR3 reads CASSYSGGPGNTIYF. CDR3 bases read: TGTGCCAGCAGTTACTCAGGGGGACCTGGAAACACA.

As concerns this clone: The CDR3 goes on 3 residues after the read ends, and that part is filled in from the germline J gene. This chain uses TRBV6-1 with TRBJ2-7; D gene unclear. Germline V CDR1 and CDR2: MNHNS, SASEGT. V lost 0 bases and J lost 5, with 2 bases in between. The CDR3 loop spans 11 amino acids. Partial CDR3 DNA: TGTGCCAGCAGTGAAGCTAACGAG. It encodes CASSEANE. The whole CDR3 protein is CASSEANEQYF.

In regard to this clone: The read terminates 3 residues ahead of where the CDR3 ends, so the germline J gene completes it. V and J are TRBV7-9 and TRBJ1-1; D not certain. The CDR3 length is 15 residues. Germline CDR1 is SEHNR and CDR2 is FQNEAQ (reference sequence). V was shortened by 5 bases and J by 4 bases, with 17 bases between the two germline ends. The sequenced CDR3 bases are TGTGCCAGCAGCACTCACATGGCGGGATTCACTGAA. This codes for CASSTHMAGFTE. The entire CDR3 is CASSTHMAGFTEAFF.

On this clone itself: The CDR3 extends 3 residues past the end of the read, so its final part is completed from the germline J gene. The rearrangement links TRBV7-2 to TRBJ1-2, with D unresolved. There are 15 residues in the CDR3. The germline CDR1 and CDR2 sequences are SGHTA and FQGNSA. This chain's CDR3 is CASGSGRSSYNDYTF. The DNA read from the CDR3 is TGTGCCAGCGGTAGCGGGAGGAGCTCCTACAATGAC.

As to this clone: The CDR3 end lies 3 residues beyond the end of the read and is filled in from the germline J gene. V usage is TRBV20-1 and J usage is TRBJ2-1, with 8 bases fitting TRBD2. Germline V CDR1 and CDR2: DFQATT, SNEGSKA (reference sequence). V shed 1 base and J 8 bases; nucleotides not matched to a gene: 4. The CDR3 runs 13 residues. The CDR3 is CSARVRREDEQFF. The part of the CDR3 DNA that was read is TGCAGTGCTAGAGTACGGCGGGAGGATGAG.

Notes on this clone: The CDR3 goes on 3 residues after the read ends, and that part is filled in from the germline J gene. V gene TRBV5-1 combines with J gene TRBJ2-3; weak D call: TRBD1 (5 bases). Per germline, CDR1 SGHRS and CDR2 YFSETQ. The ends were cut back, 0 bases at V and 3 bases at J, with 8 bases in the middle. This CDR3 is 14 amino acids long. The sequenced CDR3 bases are TGCGCCAGCAGCTTGGGGGGCAATACAGATACG. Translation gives CASSLGGNTDT. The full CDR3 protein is CASSLGGNTDTQYF.